Presented here are 10 T cell receptor beta chains from one specimen sequenced in a study of blood T cell repertoires in COVID-19. Sequenced by immunoSEQ multiplex PCR; TCRdb stores in-frame clones only, minus some. The sample consists of about 130,000 clones, approximately 85% of them appearing once. Sequenced material: peripheral blood. The source is a human donor in a cohort sampled during active COVID-19.

The rearrangement joins TRBV18 to TRBJ1-1; a possible D gene is TRBD1 (6 bases). The CDR3 runs to 12 residues. Trimming left V 3 bases short and J 7 bases short, with 9 bases between. Germline assignment: CDR1 KGHSH and CDR2 LQKENI. CDR3 in DNA: TGTGCCAGCTCACCCGGACAGCTTGAAGCTTTCTTT. It is translated as CASSPGQLEAFF.

The V gene is TRBV30, the J gene TRBJ2-3, with D perhaps TRBD1 (6 bases). Trimming cost V 8 bases and J 1 base, with 13 bases left between them. This CDR3 is 13 amino acids long. Germline V lookup: CDR1 GTSNPN, CDR2 SVGIG (reference sequence). The CDR3 here is CARTGSGTDTQYF. The DNA of the CDR3 is TGTGCCAGAACAGGGTCTGGCACAGATACGCAGTATTTT. The variable domain in full, with the rest retrieved from reference TRBV30 and TRBJ2-3, is SQTIHQWPATLVQPVGSPLSLECTVEGTSNPNLYWYRQAAGRGLQLLFYSVGIGQISSEVPQNLSASRPQDRQFILSSKKLLLSDSGFYLCARTGSGTDTQYFGPGTRLTVL.

This clone was observed a single time. The chain combines TRBV30 with TRBJ2-5, with D perhaps TRBD2 (6 bases). Per the germline V gene, CDR1 is GTSNPN and CDR2 is SVGIG (reference sequence). Trimming shortened V by 2 bases and J by 5 bases, and 15 bases separated the two germline ends. The CDR3 sequence is 14 residues long. CDR3 sequence: CAWSLTRVGETQYF. In DNA form, the CDR3 reads TGTGCCTGGAGTCTGACTAGGGTGGGGGAGACCCAGTACTTC. The variable domain in full, with the rest retrieved from reference TRBV30 and TRBJ2-5, is SQTIHQWPATLVQPVGSPLSLECTVEGTSNPNLYWYRQAAGRGLQLLFYSVGIGQISSEVPQNLSASRPQDRQFILSSKKLLLSDSGFYLCAWSLTRVGETQYFGPGTRLLVL.

The rearrangement uses TRBV6-1 and TRBJ2-4, with D unresolved. This CDR3 comprises 12 residues. V lost 0 bases and J 8 bases, leaving 5 bases between the germline ends. CDR1 and CDR2 from the germline V gene are MNHNS and SASEGT. The CDR3 loop reads CASSEAFDIQYF. The DNA for the CDR3 is TGTGCCAGCAGTGAAGCTTTCGACATTCAGTACTTC.

The sample holds one count of this clone. This rearrangement joins TRBV2 to TRBJ2-5, with 7 bases identical to TRBD1. The CDR3 totals 12 residues. J was trimmed by 5 bases and V by 7 bases; bases with no gene match: 4. CDR1 SNHLY and CDR2 FYNNEI come from the germline V gene. The CDR3 DNA reads as TGTGCCAGCAAAGGGGGCGGGGAGACCCAGTACTTC. It encodes CASKGGGETQYF. Drawing the rest from reference TRBV2 and TRBJ2-5, the complete variable domain is EPEVTQTPSHQVTQMGQEVILRCVPISNHLYFYWYRQILGQKVEFLVSFYNNEISEKSEIFDDQFSVERPDGSNFTLKIRSTKLEDSAMYFCASKGGGETQYFGPGTRLLVL.

V gene TRBV10-3 combines with J gene TRBJ1-2, with a weak D call TRBD1 (5 bases). This CDR3 region has 12 residues. V lost 9 bases and J 4 bases, leaving 12 bases between the germline ends. Germline V gives CDR1 ENHRY, CDR2 SYGVKD. CDR3 residues: CAIRQRVYGYTF. The DNA of the CDR3 is TGTGCCATTAGACAGCGAGTCTATGGCTACACCTTC.

The chain couples TRBV7-3 to TRBJ2-3; D might be TRBD2 (5 bases). CDR3 length: 13 amino acids. Per the germline V gene, CDR1 is SGHTA and CDR2 is FQGTGA. Deletions cut 0 bases from V and 9 bases from J, with 10 bases between. CDR3: CASSLTGGETQYF. The CDR3 DNA is TGTGCCAGCAGCTTAACGGGTGGGGAGACGCAGTATTTT. Full variable domain (remainder filled in from reference TRBV7-3 and TRBJ2-3): GAGVSQTPSNKVTEKGKYVELRCDPISGHTALYWYRQSLGQGPEFLIYFQGTGAADDSGLPNDRFFAVRPEGSVSTLKIQRTERGDSAVYLCASSLTGGETQYFGPGTRLTVL.

The V and J genes are TRBV3-1 (or the pseudogene TRBV3-2) and TRBJ2-1, with D hard to call. The V gene lost 1 base and the J gene lost 3 bases, with 7 bases spanning the gap. The CDR3 consists of 14 residues. Germline V gives CDR1 LGHDT, CDR2 YNNKEL (reference sequence). Written as DNA, the CDR3 is TGTGCCAGCAGCCAAGTGATCGGCTACAATGAGCAGTTCTTC. This sequence encodes CASSQVIGYNEQFF.

This clone was seen a few times. V and J are TRBV6-2 or TRBV6-3 and TRBJ2-2; 7 bases fit TRBD1. Germline V gene sequence: CDR1 MNHEY, CDR2 SVGEGT. The CDR3 covers 13 residues. Unmatched junction bases numbered 0, after V lost 2 bases and J lost 6 bases. CDR3 nucleotide sequence: TGTGCCAGCAGTTACCAGGGGGCCGGGGAGCTGTTTTTT. It specifies CASSYQGAGELFF.

The gene calls are TRBV9 and TRBJ1-1; 8 bases align to TRBD1. The CDR3 contains 15 residues. After removal of 1 base from V and 1 base from J, the junction contained 3 bases not matched to a gene. The germline V gene has CDR1 SGDLS and CDR2 YYNGEE. In nucleotides, the CDR3 is TGTGCCAGCAGCGTACAGGGGGCTGGGAACACTGAAGCTTTCTTT. It is translated as CASSVQGAGNTEAFF.